This entry lists 18 T cell receptor beta chains sequenced from one sample in a study of blood T cell repertoires in COVID-19. Sequencing used immunoSEQ multiplex PCR; TCRdb keeps in-frame clones, though not all of them. The data show over 200,000 clones, 90% seen once. The sequenced material came from peripheral blood. The receptor set was obtained from a man aged 30 to 45 with COVID-19, enrolled during active disease.

The chain employs TRBV2 and TRBJ2-1, with TRBD1 matching 7 bases. CDR3 length: 13 residues. The V gene end was trimmed by 8 bases and the J gene end by 8 bases; junction bases not matched to a gene: 9. CDR1 and CDR2 (germline): SNHLY, FYNNEI. The DNA for the CDR3 is TGTGCCAGCGGACAGCAGGGGGTCTATGAGCAGTTCTTC. As protein: CASGQQGVYEQFF.

The J gene is TRBJ1-6, the V gene TRBV10-3; a possible D gene is TRBD1 (6 bases). The germline V gene encodes CDR1 ENHRY and CDR2 SYGVKD. This CDR3 has 15 amino acids. V was clipped by 4 bases and J by 5 bases, with 12 bases between them. The CDR3 coding sequence is TGTGCCATCAGTGTCCAGCCAGGGGATAATTCACCCCTCCACTTT. Protein: CAISVQPGDNSPLHF.

The CDR3 loop reads CASSPDGQGRYGYTF. The CDR3 nucleotides are TGTGCCAGCTCACCCGACGGACAGGGCCGTTATGGCTACACCTTC. The genes are TRBV18 and TRBJ1-2, with TRBD1 matching 8 bases. Germline CDR1 and CDR2: KGHSH and LQKENI. Trimming at V came to 3 bases and at J to 5 bases, leaving 8 bases not matched to a gene. The CDR3 is made up of 15 amino acids.

This clone was picked up a small number of times. The rearrangement links TRBV30 to TRBJ2-3; 12 positions agree with TRBD2. The CDR3 is made up of 13 amino acids. Germline trimming cut 8 bases from V and 4 bases from J; bases unmatched to any gene: 4. Per germline, CDR1 GTSNPN and CDR2 SVGIG (reference sequence). Here the CDR3 reads CATTSGSSDTQYF. In nucleotides, the CDR3 is TGTGCCACGACTAGCGGGAGCTCAGATACGCAGTATTTT.

The chain links TRBV6-6 to TRBJ2-5; 11 bases are shared with TRBD2. Germline CDR1 and CDR2: MNHNY and SVGAGI (reference sequence). V was clipped by 6 bases and J by 4 bases; unmatched bases: 10. The CDR3 sequence is 16 residues long. CDR3 nucleotides: TGTGCCAGCAGACTGATTAGCGGGGGGGAAGGAGAGACCCAGTACTTC. Protein: CASRLISGGEGETQYF.

The chain links TRBV11-2 to TRBJ2-3; 10 bases agree with TRBD2. The V segment lost 3 bases and the J segment 4 bases; nucleotides outside the gene matches: 7. The CDR3 sequence is 16 residues long. Germline V gene sequence: CDR1 SGHAT, CDR2 FQNNGV. The CDR3 sequence is CASSFSSGRRADTQYF. The CDR3 DNA follows: TGTGCCAGCAGCTTCTCTAGCGGGAGAAGGGCAGATACGCAGTATTTT.

This chain joins TRBV18 and TRBJ2-7; D is possibly TRBD1 (5 bases). Germline CDR1 reads KGHSH; CDR2 reads LQKENI. The CDR3 has 15 residues. With 5 bases removed from V and 2 bases from J, the gap between germline ends came to 16 bases. CDR3 DNA sequence: TGTGCCAGCTCATTGTATCGACAGAATACCTACGAGCAGTACTTC. Protein sequence: CASSLYRQNTYEQYF.

This rearrangement joins TRBV24-1 to TRBJ2-7, with 7 bases that match TRBD2. The CDR3 has 17 residues. Germline assignment: CDR1 KGHDR and CDR2 SFDVKD. The V gene end was trimmed by 7 bases and the J gene end by 0 bases; junction bases not matched to a gene: 14. The CDR3: CATSDGEGFGSSYEQYF. CDR3 coding DNA: TGTGCCACCAGCGATGGGGAGGGATTCGGCAGCTCCTACGAGCAGTACTTC.

The rearrangement joins TRBV7-9 to TRBJ1-2; D not certain. CDR1 SEHNR and CDR2 FQNEAQ come from the germline V gene (reference sequence). V lost 7 bases to trimming and J lost 7 bases, with 10 bases between them. CDR3 length equals 11 residues. The CDR3: CASTSRGGYTF. CDR3 nucleotides: TGTGCCAGCACCTCCCGGGGTGGCTACACCTTC.

This chain joins TRBV15 and TRBJ2-5; no clear D. This CDR3 region has 16 residues. Germline-derived CDR1 and CDR2 are LNHNV and YYDKDF (reference sequence). V lost 1 base, J lost 1 base, and 13 bases lay in between. In DNA, the CDR3 is TGTGCCACCAGCAGAGGAGGTTCCTCGGGCCAAGAGACCCAGTACTTC. This translates into CATSRGGSSGQETQYF. Drawing the rest from reference TRBV15 and TRBJ2-5, the complete variable domain is DAMVIQNPRYQVTQFGKPVTLSCSQTLNHNVMYWYQQKSSQAPKLLFHYYDKDFNNEADTPDNFQSRRPNTSFCFLDIRSPGLGDTAMYLCATSRGGSSGQETQYFGPGTRLLVL.

V gene TRBV6-6 combines with J gene TRBJ1-1; no reliable D call. The length of the CDR3 is 13 residues. V lost 7 bases and J 0 bases, leaving 9 bases between the germline ends. Germline V CDR1 and CDR2: MNHNY, SVGAGI (reference sequence). CDR3 in DNA: TGTGCCAGCAACGACAATCTGAACACTGAAGCTTTCTTT. Residues: CASNDNLNTEAFF.

This chain connects TRBV5-6 to TRBJ2-1, with D hard to call. V lost 0 bases, J lost 10 bases, and 8 bases lay in between. The germline CDR1 and CDR2 sequences are SGHDT and YYEEEE. The CDR3 length is 12 residues. CDR3 nucleotide sequence: TGTGCCAGCAGCTTGGCCAACTACGAGCAGTTCTTC. It specifies CASSLANYEQFF.

The V call is TRBV29-1, the J call TRBJ1-2; D not resolved. CDR3 size: 13 residues. CDR1 is SQVTM and CDR2 is ANQGSEA in the germline V gene. The ends were cut back, 3 bases at V and 2 bases at J, with 10 bases in the middle. Here the CDR3 reads CSVDDTENYGYTF. CDR3 coding DNA: TGCAGCGTTGATGATACGGAGAACTATGGCTACACCTTC.

The rearrangement uses TRBV7-2 and TRBJ2-7; 9 bases align to TRBD2. Losses at the gene ends were 1 base for V and 4 bases for J; bases not matched to a gene: 5. The CDR3 extends over 15 amino acids. Germline assignment: CDR1 SGHTA and CDR2 FQGNSA. CDR3 loop: CASSLDAGGGYEQYF. CDR3 DNA: TGTGCCAGCAGCTTAGATGCGGGAGGGGGGTACGAGCAGTACTTC.

The chain combines TRBV21-1 with TRBJ1-1; the DNA was not compared with TRBD1, the D call given in the table. TRBV21-1 is recorded as a pseudogene. The CDR3 length is 17 residues. The CDR3 DNA reads as TGTGCCAGCAGCAGATCAACTGGACAGGGGGCAAATACTGAAGCTTTCTTT. Residues: CASSRSTGQGANTEAFF.

The chain is built from TRBV13 and TRBJ2-2, with 7 positions matching TRBD2. Germline CDR1 PRHDT, CDR2 FYEKMQ (reference sequence). This CDR3 has 15 residues. Germline trimming cut 1 base from V and 1 base from J; bases unmatched to any gene: 0. Here the CDR3 DNA reads TGTGCCAGCAGCTTAGAGCGGGGGAACACCGGGGAGCTGTTTTTT. Amino acid sequence: CASSLERGNTGELFF.

Concerning this clone itself: The same CDR3 is also encoded by other DNA sequences in this sample. The rearrangement joins TRBV6-5 to TRBJ1-6, with D unclear. The CDR3 length is 13 residues. Germline V gives CDR1 MNHEY, CDR2 SVGAGI. V was cut by 0 bases and J by 7 bases, with 4 bases left in between. The CDR3 DNA follows: TGTGCCAGCAGTTACTCCAGGAATTCACCCCTCCACTTT. This encodes CASSYSRNSPLHF.

The chain carries TRBV6-5 and TRBJ2-1, with 7 bases lining up with TRBD2. CDR3 length equals 15 residues. The J segment lost 0 bases and the V segment lost 11 bases, leaving 10 bases of the junction unmatched. CDR1 and CDR2 (germline): MNHEY, SVGAGI. The CDR3 bases are TGTGCCGGATCGAACGGGAGGAGCTCCTACAATGAGCAGTTCTTC. It codes for CAGSNGRSSYNEQFF.